This T cell receptor beta chain was recovered during a study of T cells after yellow fever vaccination. For the study at large: SMART-Seq v4 Ultra Low Input served to prepare low-cell-number fractions. Study results and caveats: Only a small proportion of the clonotypes turned up in both the CD4 and the CD8 compartments, likely arising from convergent recombination. Within FACS-sorted repertoires, abundant clonotypes contaminating from the bulk population could be present.

As to this clonotype: Its antigen is still unknown.

The CDR3 length is 13 residues. Trimming at V came to 7 bases and at J to 6 bases, leaving 2 bases not matched to a gene. CDR1 MNHEY and CDR2 SVGEGT come from the germline V gene. UMIs were added to TCR cDNA along with a universal primer site when it was made by 5'RACE template switching. TCRdb ran MiXCR on the 5' RACE reads and lists one entry per CDR3 protein. Of more than 250,000 distinct CDR3 sequences listed, around 6.8% were seen once; the top ten hold 15% to 20%. The specimen comprised PBMCs, sampled more than 35 days after the first yellow fever vaccination. The chain has TRBV6-2 or TRBV6-3 and TRBJ2-2, with 10 bases that match TRBD2. This sequence was found in a man younger than 35 who received the YFV17D yellow fever vaccine. The CDR3, as DNA: TGTGCCAGCATTCTAGCGGGGGCCGGGGAGCTGTTTTTT. Amino acids: CASILAGAGELFF.